What follows are 27 T cell receptor beta chains derived from one specimen sequenced in a study of read filtering for tumor transcriptome and immune sequencing (dated by TCRdb to the early 2020s). TCRdb records Illumina HiSeq 4000 as the sequencer. TCR libraries were constructed from approximately 360 ng RNA using the Immunoverse kit, and molecular barcoded adaptors covering alpha/delta and beta/gamma chains were employed. Starting from the raw public reads, TCRdb applied fastp trimming at Q25, assembled clones with MiXCR and retained in-frame beta chains. Rows merge per CDR3 protein into single entries with the most common DNA and genes. The sample table shows fewer than 50,000 distinct CDR3 sequences, and 13% are seen once. The ten top clones hold around 30% of the sample. The material sequenced was a population of CD138-negative cells sorted from bone marrow. Per the publication, the cell subset or site label means: bone marrow mononuclear cells depleted of CD138+ plasma/myeloma cells by negative magnetic selection. Receptors were obtained from a donor at least 40 years old with multiple myeloma.

This clonotype was detected only once. A much larger clonotype is one base distant, so this may be a read error. The rearrangement links TRBV5-6 to TRBJ2-3; TRBD2 matches 12 bases. From germline, CDR1 is SGHDT and CDR2 YYEEEE. The CDR3 has 14 residues. The J segment lost 10 bases and the V segment lost 5 bases, leaving 8 bases of the junction unmatched. The CDR3 DNA sequence: TGTGCCAGCAGTGCCTCTCTAGCGGGAGGGCCGCAGTATTTT. Amino acid sequence: CASSASLAGGPQYF.

The chain combines TRBV7-8 with TRBJ2-1, with 7 nucleotides matching TRBD2. The junction had 13 bases not matched to a gene; V was cut back by 5 bases and J by 6 bases. The CDR3 sequence is 16 residues long. CDR1 and CDR2 (germline): SGHVS, FQNEAQ. CDR3 in amino acids: CASSGSRASGANEQFF. CDR3 bases: TGTGCCAGCAGCGGTAGCCGGGCTAGCGGAGCCAATGAGCAGTTCTTC.

About this clonotype itself: This could be a read error, since a much larger clone is one nucleotide away. V gene TRBV29-1 combines with J gene TRBJ2-4; D possibly corresponds to TRBD1 (5 bases). This CDR3 spans 12 amino acids. The germline V gene has CDR1 SQVTM and CDR2 ANQGSEA. CDR3 DNA: TGCAGCGTTGTTCCAGGACAAAACGTTCAGTACTTC. Its translation: CSVVPGQNVQYF.

This clonotype came up many times. V usage is TRBV6-2 or TRBV6-3 and J usage is TRBJ2-7; 10 nucleotides agree with TRBD1. The J segment lost 6 bases and the V segment lost 5 bases, leaving 1 base of the junction unmatched. In germline, CDR1 is MNHEY, CDR2 SVGEGT. CDR3 length: 12 residues. The CDR3 loop is CASSRDRGEQYF. The CDR3 coding sequence is TGTGCCAGCAGTCGGGACAGGGGCGAGCAGTACTTC.

Ten or more counts support this clonotype. The V and J genes are TRBV5-1 and TRBJ2-2; D might be TRBD1 or TRBD2, each matching 6 bases. CDR3 length: 15 residues. Germline CDR1 SGHRS, CDR2 YFSETQ. Trimming stripped 1 base from V and 4 bases from J, with 11 bases between. The CDR3 sequence: CASSLRGPVTGELFF. As DNA, the CDR3 is TGCGCCAGCAGCTTGCGGGGGCCGGTCACCGGGGAGCTGTTTTTT. Full variable domain (rest looked up from reference TRBV5-1 and TRBJ2-2): KAGVTQTPRYLIKTRGQQVTLSCSPISGHRSVSWYQQTPGQGLQFLFEYFSETQRNKGNFPGRFSGRQFSNSRSEMNVSTLELGDSALYLCASSLRGPVTGELFFGEGSRLTVL.

This clonotype has a handful of counts. This may come from a read error, since a much larger clone is one base off. The rearrangement uses TRBV7-2 and TRBJ1-1, with D perhaps TRBD1 (5 bases). The V gene lost 6 bases and the J gene lost 6 bases, with 14 bases spanning the gap. The CDR3 loop spans 13 amino acids. In germline, CDR1 is SGHTA, CDR2 FQGNSA. As DNA, the CDR3 is TGTGCCAGCAGTTACTGCAGGGCCCCTGAAGCTTTCTTT. Its protein product is CASSYCRAPEAFF.

The CDR3 here is CASATSGVNEQFF. The DNA for the CDR3 is TGTGCCAGCGCGACTAGCGGAGTCAATGAGCAGTTCTTC. The rearrangement joins TRBV12-3 or TRBV12-4 to TRBJ2-1; TRBD2 agrees at 9 bases. V lost 8 bases to trimming and J lost 6 bases; unmatched junction nucleotides: 5. The CDR3 consists of 13 residues.

Ten or more counts support this clonotype. This chain uses TRBV7-9 with TRBJ1-5; 8 nucleotides align to TRBD1. The V gene end was trimmed by 5 bases and the J gene end by 4 bases; junction bases not matched to a gene: 4. The CDR3 runs 14 residues. CDR1 SEHNR and CDR2 FQNEAQ come from the germline V gene (reference sequence). The CDR3 coding sequence is TGTGCCAGCAGCGTCGACAGGGGAAATCAGCCCCAGCATTTT. Amino acids: CASSVDRGNQPQHF.

The table lists this clonotype with many counts. The rearrangement links TRBV4-2 to TRBJ1-4, with a tentative D call TRBD1 (5 bases). There are 15 residues in the CDR3. Germline-derived CDR1 and CDR2 are LGHNA and YNFKEQ. With 3 bases removed from V and 5 bases from J, the gap between germline ends came to 13 bases. In nucleotides, the CDR3 is TGTGCCAGCAGCCATACCGGGACGGAGAATGAAAAACTGTTTTTT. Translation: CASSHTGTENEKLFF.

This clonotype was found many times. The genes are TRBV7-2 and TRBJ1-1; unclear D gene. Germline assignment: CDR1 SGHTA and CDR2 FQGNSA. Trimming removed 3 bases at V and 2 bases at J, with 7 bases between. The length of the CDR3 is 13 residues. CDR3 protein: CASSLHSNTEAFF. DNA of the CDR3: TGTGCCAGCAGCTTGCACAGCAACACTGAAGCTTTCTTT.

There are many counts of this clonotype. The CDR3 protein is CASSPPLGGDNEQFF. The CDR3 DNA follows: TGCGCCAGCAGCCCCCCCCTGGGGGGGGACAATGAGCAGTTCTTC. The chain links TRBV4-1 to TRBJ2-1, with 7 bases fitting TRBD2. There are 15 residues in the CDR3. Germline V gene lookup returns CDR1 MGHRA and CDR2 YSYEKL. J lost 5 bases, V lost 4 bases, and 8 bases had no gene match.

This clonotype was seen at least ten times. The chain uses TRBV19 and TRBJ1-5, with D tentatively TRBD1 (5 bases). The CDR3 runs 14 residues. The V and J ends lost 3 bases and 4 bases respectively, with 10 bases between them. Germline loops: CDR1 LNHDA, CDR2 SQIVND (reference sequence). The CDR3 here is CASSIQGPNQPQHF. CDR3 DNA: TGTGCCAGTAGTATCCAGGGTCCAAATCAGCCCCAGCATTTT.

With regard to this clonotype: Given a far larger clone just one base away, this is likely a sequencing read error. This chain connects TRBV11-3 to TRBJ2-1, with 8 bases lining up with TRBD2. The CDR3 is made up of 15 amino acids. J lost 5 bases, V lost 8 bases, and 11 bases had no gene match. Per the germline V gene, CDR1 is SGHNT and CDR2 is YENEEA. The DNA of the CDR3 is TGTGCCAGCGGTCCAGCGGGAGTGGAAAACAATGAGCAGTTCTTC. It encodes CASGPAGVENNEQFF.

This clonotype came up a few times. The chain joins TRBV28 to TRBJ2-1; D unclear. V lost 7 bases and J lost 7, with 11 bases in between. Germline V gene data show CDR1 as MDHEN and CDR2 as SYDVKM. This CDR3 comprises 12 residues. CDR3 amino acids: CASTLPGNEQFF. In nucleotides, the CDR3 is TGTGCCAGCACCCTCCCCGGAAATGAGCAGTTCTTC. Based on the CDR3 plus reference TRBV28 and TRBJ2-1, the full variable domain is DVKVTQSSRYLVKRTGEKVFLECVQDMDHENMFWYRQDPGLGLRLIYFSYDVKMKEKGDIPEGYSVSREKKERFSLILESASTNQTSMYLCASTLPGNEQFFGPGTRLTVL.

This clonotype was seen only a few times. This chain uses TRBV14 with TRBJ2-7; D possibly corresponds to TRBD2 (5 bases). The CDR3 is made up of 15 amino acids. Looked up from germline, CDR1 is SGHDN and CDR2 is FVKESK. The V gene lost 4 bases and the J gene lost 2 bases, with 15 bases spanning the gap. In nucleotides, the CDR3 is TGTGCCAGCAGCCCCCAGTGGATCGGGACCTACGAGCAGTACTTC. It encodes CASSPQWIGTYEQYF.

This clonotype was recorded at least ten times. V gene TRBV6-2 or TRBV6-3 combines with J gene TRBJ2-1, with 7 bases fitting TRBD2. V was clipped by 3 bases and J by 7 bases; unmatched bases: 6. CDR3 length: 14 residues. In germline, CDR1 is MNHEY, CDR2 SVGEGT. CDR3 protein: CASSYQRERNEQFF. The CDR3 DNA is TGTGCCAGCAGTTATCAGCGGGAACGGAATGAGCAGTTCTTC.

The table lists this clonotype with many counts. The chain combines TRBV20-1 with TRBJ2-1, with TRBD2 matching 9 bases. Germline V gene sequence: CDR1 DFQATT, CDR2 SNEGSKA (reference sequence). The CDR3 length is 15 residues. V shed 6 bases and J 7 bases; nucleotides not matched to a gene: 13. CDR3 DNA: TGCAGTGCCCCTCGCCCCGCGAGCGGGAGGAATGAGCAGTTCTTC. Amino acid sequence: CSAPRPASGRNEQFF.

This clonotype was seen ten or more times. This chain connects TRBV6-5 to TRBJ2-3, with D tentatively TRBD2 (6 bases). Trimming left V 6 bases short and J 5 bases short, with 12 bases between. Looked up from germline, CDR1 is MNHEY and CDR2 is SVGAGI. This CDR3 contains 13 residues. In DNA, the CDR3 is TGTGCCAGCAGCCAGGACGGGGGAGATACGCAGTATTTT. This sequence encodes CASSQDGGDTQYF.

This clonotype was counted many times. The V and J genes are TRBV12-3 or TRBV12-4 and TRBJ1-5; a possible D gene is TRBD1 (5 bases). The V and J ends lost 5 bases and 4 bases respectively, with 18 bases between them. The CDR3 has 16 amino acids. The CDR3 protein is CASSPEGRGTNQPQHF. CDR3 DNA: TGTGCCAGCAGTCCCGAGGGGAGGGGCACGAATCAGCCCCAGCATTTT.

J is TRBJ2-5 and V is TRBV7-2; unclear D gene. V lost 0 bases and J lost 2, with 10 bases in between. The CDR3 has 15 amino acids. Per germline, CDR1 SGHTA and CDR2 FQGNSA. The CDR3 reads CASSLAIQKQETQYF. As DNA, the CDR3 is TGTGCCAGCAGCTTAGCGATACAGAAACAAGAGACCCAGTACTTC.

This clonotype was recorded at least ten times. This sequence joins TRBV5-1 and TRBJ1-2, with D possibly matching TRBD1 (6 bases). Trimming shortened V by 4 bases and J by 7 bases, and 11 bases separated the two germline ends. Germline CDR1 is SGHRS and CDR2 is YFSETQ. The CDR3 loop spans 12 amino acids. CDR3 DNA: TGCGCCAGCAGCCCTGGGGGGGCTGGCTACACCTTC. Protein product: CASSPGGAGYTF.

This clonotype was seen ten or more times. This chain joins TRBV7-3 and TRBJ2-7; maybe TRBD1 (6 bases). CDR3 length: 13 residues. CDR1 is SGHTA, CDR2 FQGTGA, per germline. Trimming took off 5 bases at V and 3 bases at J, with 11 bases between the two ends. CDR3 residues: CASSQDRIYEQYF. The CDR3 DNA follows: TGTGCCAGCAGCCAGGACAGAATCTACGAGCAGTACTTC.

In its sample, this clonotype was seen many times. This chain joins TRBV5-1 and TRBJ1-2; the match to TRBD1 covers 9 bases. V lost 4 bases, J lost 2 bases, and 6 bases stayed unmatched. CDR1 and CDR2 from the germline V gene are SGHRS and YFSETQ. This CDR3 region has 15 residues. The CDR3 DNA is TGCGCCAGCAGCCCACCGGGACAGGGCAACTATGGCTACACCTTC. Its translation is CASSPPGQGNYGYTF.

The sample holds many counts of this clonotype. The chain joins TRBV10-3 to TRBJ2-7, with 7 bases matching TRBD1. V was pared by 2 bases and J by 2 bases, with 3 bases of the junction left unmatched. The V gene's germline CDR1 is ENHRY and CDR2 SYGVKD. The CDR3 is 14 amino acids. The CDR3 DNA sequence: TGTGCCATCAGTGAGGACAGGGCCACCTACGAGCAGTACTTC. This encodes CAISEDRATYEQYF.

The table lists this clonotype with many counts. The rearrangement joins TRBV27 to TRBJ2-7; D is ambiguous. This CDR3 is 11 amino acids long. The germline V gene encodes CDR1 MNHEY and CDR2 SMNVEV (reference sequence). Trimming pared 6 bases from V and 4 bases from J, leaving 7 bases between. Here the CDR3 DNA reads TGTGCCAGCAGCCTCGGATACGAGCAGTACTTC. The encoded protein is CASSLGYEQYF.

This clonotype was found many times. The rearrangement links TRBV7-9 to TRBJ2-7; 14 positions agree with TRBD2. The germline CDR1 and CDR2 sequences are SEHNR and FQNEAQ (reference sequence). The junction had 8 bases not matched to a gene; V was cut back by 7 bases and J by 6 bases. CDR3 length: 15 amino acids. The CDR3 DNA is TGTGCCAGCAAAGCAGGGACTAGCGGGAGTGGCGAGCAGTACTTC. Translation: CASKAGTSGSGEQYF. Full variable domain (outside the CDR3, taken from reference TRBV7-9 and TRBJ2-7): DTGVSQNPRHKITKRGQNVTFRCDPISEHNRLYWYRQTLGQGPEFLTYFQNEAQLEKSRLLSDRFSAERPKGSFSTLEIQRTEQGDSAMYLCASKAGTSGSGEQYFGPGTRLTVT.

This clonotype was counted ten times or more. This chain uses TRBV28 with TRBJ2-5, with 10 bases aligning to TRBD2. The CDR3 spans 14 residues. Per germline, CDR1 MDHEN and CDR2 SYDVKM. V lost 6 bases, J lost 4 bases, and 5 bases stayed unmatched. The chain's CDR3 is CASSSAGGRETQYF. The CDR3 DNA follows: TGTGCCAGCAGCTCAGCGGGAGGGAGAGAGACCCAGTACTTC.